This TCR beta chain is drawn from a study of cytomegalovirus exposure and HLA in healthy donors. The wider study: Of all 400 or so donors who were genotyped, roughly 81% belonged to the Caucasian-associated ancestry cluster.

Study-level points and caveats: Cytomegalovirus status, reportedly, was diagnosed with high specificity and sensitivity by the classifier. Later analysis reportedly placed an Asian-associated ancestry cluster below the roughly 700-donor mean in N-insertions. The study designated around 150 TCR beta chains cytomegalovirus-associated.

It was with 60 Vbeta and 13 Jbeta primers that the PCR ran. TCRdb keeps only in-frame clones here, not all; method: immunoSEQ multiplex PCR. The sample contains 150,000 to 200,000 clones, almost 85% of which appear only once. The CDR3 runs to 13 residues. Germline lookup yields CDR1 MNHEY and CDR2 SVGAGI. Trimming took 5 bases from V and 8 from J; bases not matched to a gene: 7. Note on this clone: Its antigen remains unknown.

Sequences were obtained from PBMCs. This receptor was taken from a man younger than 40 in good health and CMV-seronegative. The chain uses TRBV6-5 and TRBJ2-5; 8 bases fit TRBD2. CDR3 amino acids: CASSTRGGRTQYF. The CDR3 DNA reads as TGTGCCAGCAGTACCCGGGGGGGCCGCACCCAGTACTTC.